The clone carrying this T cell receptor beta chain has a handful of counts. Its antigen is still unknown. Treatment described: oral pan-JAK inhibitor, 5-10 mg twice daily. Trimming stripped 1 base from V and 0 bases from J, with 10 bases between. From germline, CDR1 is SGHRS and CDR2 YFSETQ. The CDR3 spans 15 residues. The authors extracted RNA and reverse transcribed it into cDNA as the sequencing template. Repertoires were generated with immunoSEQ multiplex PCR, while TCRdb's copy carries only in-frame clones and drops some. The repertoire holds about 300,000 clones, with more than 45% as singletons. This record belongs to a study of CD8+ T cells in alopecia areata. Study information: It was oral tofacitinib, at 5 to 10 mg twice daily, that treated patients received. Study-wide points: Relative to normal scalp, lesional scalp, especially alopecia totalis/universalis, showed higher clonality. The study found tofacitinib significantly decreased scalp clonality and expanded CD8+ clones among the top 100. Many expanded lesional clones persisted in scalp and blood during tofacitinib treatment.

The sequence was obtained from a human donor with alopecia areata. The J gene is TRBJ1-1, the V gene TRBV5-1; D remains unclear. Sequenced material: CD4+ T cells sorted from blood, taken at week 24, from a patient treated with tofacitinib. CDR3 nucleotides: TGCGCCAGCAGCTTGTCTAGTCAACTGAACACTGAAGCTTTCTTT. This translates into CASSLSSQLNTEAFF.